The 3 T cell receptor beta chains below were found in one sample sequenced in a study of cytomegalovirus exposure and HLA in healthy donors. Some clones are missing from TCRdb's copy, which holds only in-frame ones; the method was immunoSEQ multiplex PCR. Of approximately 150,000 clones detected, roughly nine tenths appear once; the ten largest clones hold 0.6% to 0.8%. The sequenced sample was PBMCs. The receptors were gathered from a man aged 18 to 29 in good health and CMV-seronegative.

J is TRBJ1-1 and V is TRBV6-5; tentative D call: TRBD1 (5 bases). The ends were cut back, 0 bases at V and 8 bases at J, with 7 bases in the middle. CDR1 is MNHEY and CDR2 is SVGAGI in the germline V gene. This CDR3 region has 12 residues. The CDR3 DNA follows: TGTGCCAGCAGTTACTCGGGGGGGGAAGCTTTCTTT. Residues: CASSYSGGEAFF.

The chain is built from TRBV27 and TRBJ1-4, with 12 bases aligning to TRBD1. This CDR3 spans 14 amino acids. V was pared by 5 bases and J by 10 bases, with 5 bases of the junction left unmatched. Per the germline V gene, CDR1 is MNHEY and CDR2 is SMNVEV (reference sequence). CDR3 sequence reads: CASSGDRGLRKLFF. The CDR3 coding sequence is TGTGCCAGCAGTGGGGACAGGGGGCTGAGAAAACTGTTTTTT. Full variable domain (rest looked up from reference TRBV27 and TRBJ1-4): EAQVTQNPRYLITVTGKKLTVTCSQNMNHEYMSWYRQDPGLGLRQIYYSMNVEVTDKGDVPEGYKVSRKEKRNFPLILESPSPNQTSLYFCASSGDRGLRKLFFGSGTQLSVL.

The chain recombines TRBV11-2 with TRBJ2-7, with 9 bases aligning to TRBD1. This CDR3 has 15 amino acids. Germline trimming cut 5 bases from V and 1 base from J; bases unmatched to any gene: 6. CDR1 and CDR2 (germline): SGHAT, FQNNGV. For the CDR3, the DNA is TGTGCCAGCAGCCTGACAGGGGGTGTGTCCTACGAGCAGTACTTC. This codes for CASSLTGGVSYEQYF.